This entry lists 13 T cell receptor beta chains sequenced from one sample in a study of blood T cell repertoires in COVID-19. Profiled with immunoSEQ multiplex PCR; TCRdb holds only in-frame clones, not every one. The sample shows under 300,000 clones, 85% to 90% of them seen only once. Sequenced: peripheral blood. These TCRs come from a woman in her thirties or forties who had recovered from COVID-19.

The CDR3 here is CASSLEGHNTEAFF. CDR3 bases: TGCGCCAGCAGCTTGGAGGGACATAACACTGAAGCTTTCTTT. The chain combines TRBV5-1 with TRBJ1-1; tentative D call: TRBD1 (6 bases). This CDR3 is 14 amino acids long. Trimming stripped 0 bases from V and 2 bases from J, with 8 bases between. Germline lookup yields CDR1 SGHRS and CDR2 YFSETQ.

V is TRBV18 and J is TRBJ1-2, with D uncertain. The V end was cut by 4 bases, the J end by 4 bases, with 25 bases between. The CDR3 runs to 18 residues. Germline V lookup: CDR1 KGHSH, CDR2 LQKENI. The CDR3 sequence: CASSLSRTRQANLYGYTF. The CDR3 bases are TGTGCCAGCTCACTGTCTCGAACCAGGCAGGCCAACCTCTATGGCTACACCTTC.

This clone was seen repeatedly, ten times or more. V usage is TRBV29-1 and J usage is TRBJ2-1, with 10 bases that match TRBD2. Germline CDR1 SQVTM, CDR2 ANQGSEA. Trimming at V came to 4 bases and at J to 8 bases, leaving 11 bases not matched to a gene. This CDR3 contains 15 residues. The CDR3 is CSVGASGRGPDEQFF. DNA for the CDR3: TGCAGCGTTGGGGCTAGCGGGAGAGGCCCGGATGAGCAGTTCTTC.

This clone appeared a few times. The chain couples TRBV27 to TRBJ2-7, with TRBD2 matching over 9 bases. Germline lookup yields CDR1 MNHEY and CDR2 SMNVEV (reference sequence). The CDR3 is 16 residues long. The trim removed 5 bases at V and 6 bases at J, leaving 14 bases unmatched. The CDR3 loop is CASSLGPRGLAGEQYV. CDR3 in DNA: TGTGCCAGCAGTCTGGGACCGAGGGGACTAGCTGGCGAGCAGTACGTC.

The chain carries TRBV5-1 and TRBJ2-1, with 14 bases matching TRBD2. The CDR3 is 15 amino acids. Trimming took 3 bases from V and 7 from J; bases not matched to a gene: 3. Looked up from germline, CDR1 is SGHRS and CDR2 is YFSETQ. Here the CDR3 reads CASSSRLAGGNEQFF. CDR3 in DNA: TGCGCCAGCAGCTCAAGACTAGCGGGAGGGAATGAGCAGTTCTTC.

This chain links TRBV7-2 with TRBJ1-1; the match to TRBD1 covers 7 bases. V lost 5 bases and J lost 1; bases outside the gene matches: 7. The CDR3 has 15 residues. Germline-derived CDR1 and CDR2 are SGHTA and FQGNSA. For the CDR3, the DNA is TGTGCCAGCAGCCCCTACACAGGGGCGAACACTGAAGCTTTCTTT. It is translated as CASSPYTGANTEAFF. Full variable domain (rest looked up from reference TRBV7-2 and TRBJ1-1): GAGVSQSPSNKVTEKGKDVELRCDPISGHTALYWYRQSLGQGLEFLIYFQGNSAPDKSGLPSDRFSAERTGGSVSTLTIQRTQQEDSAVYLCASSPYTGANTEAFFGQGTRLTVV.

This rearrangement joins TRBV5-4 to TRBJ1-3, with D tentatively TRBD1 (6 bases). V was pared by 4 bases and J by 0 bases, with 17 bases between. The CDR3 is made up of 17 amino acids. Looked up from germline, CDR1 is SGHNT and CDR2 is YYREEE (reference sequence). CDR3: CASSPPGGGNSGNTIYF. CDR3 bases: TGTGCCAGCAGCCCGCCGGGGGGGGGCAACTCTGGAAACACCATATATTTT. The full variable domain, with the rest looked up from reference TRBV5-4 and TRBJ1-3, is ETGVTQSPTHLIKTRGQQVTLRCSSQSGHNTVSWYQQALGQGPQFIFQYYREEENGRGNFPPRFSGLQFPNYSSELNVNALELDDSALYLCASSPPGGGNSGNTIYFGEGSWLTVV.

The genes are TRBV5-1 and TRBJ2-2, with a tentative D call TRBD2 (6 bases). Germline values: CDR1 SGHRS, CDR2 YFSETQ. Trimming left V 4 bases short and J 3 bases short, with 16 bases between. CDR3 length equals 16 residues. CDR3 loop: CASSATSSGDTGELFF. The DNA of the CDR3 is TGCGCCAGCAGCGCCACCTCCTCGGGGGACACCGGGGAGCTGTTTTTT.

This clone was observed a handful of times. V is TRBV7-2 and J is TRBJ2-3; 7 positions agree with TRBD2. Germline trimming cut 5 bases from V and 9 bases from J; bases unmatched to any gene: 5. The V gene's germline CDR1 is SGHTA and CDR2 FQGNSA. The CDR3 has 12 amino acids. The CDR3 DNA follows: TGTGCCAGCAGCCGCCCTAGCGGAACGCAGTATTTT. Protein sequence: CASSRPSGTQYF.

The chain employs TRBV5-1 and TRBJ2-1, with 12 positions matching TRBD2. Trimming at V came to 0 bases and at J to 0 bases, leaving 4 bases not matched to a gene. Germline V gene lookup returns CDR1 SGHRS and CDR2 YFSETQ. The CDR3 runs 18 residues. The CDR3 bases are TGCGCCAGCAGCTTGGCCTGGACTAGCGGGACCTCCTACAATGAGCAGTTCTTC. Residues: CASSLAWTSGTSYNEQFF.

V is TRBV12-5 and J is TRBJ2-3; TRBD2 aligns across 7 bases. The ends lost 6 bases at V and 6 bases at J; junction bases unmatched: 6. The germline gives CDR1 LGHNT, CDR2 FRNRAP. This CDR3 is built from 13 residues. The CDR3: CASGAAGVDTQYF. The CDR3 DNA sequence: TGTGCTAGTGGGGCCGCGGGGGTCGATACGCAGTATTTT.

The chain joins TRBV7-9 to TRBJ1-2; a possible D gene is TRBD1 (6 bases). The V gene's germline CDR1 is SEHNR and CDR2 FQNEAQ (reference sequence). The CDR3 sequence is 16 residues long. The V end was cut by 5 bases, the J end by 4 bases, with 20 bases between. In DNA form, the CDR3 reads TGTGCCAGCAGCCAACCTCGACAGGCCCCTGGCTATGGCTACACCTTC. Residues: CASSQPRQAPGYGYTF.

This CDR3 reads CASSSVGTSGVSYEQYV. The CDR3 DNA follows: TGTGCCAGCAGTTCCGTTGGGACTAGCGGGGTCTCCTACGAGCAGTACGTC. The chain has TRBV6-2 or TRBV6-3 and TRBJ2-7; 13 nucleotides agree with TRBD2. Trimming took 4 bases from V and 0 from J; bases not matched to a gene: 6. The CDR3 has 17 amino acids. Germline CDR1 reads MNHEY; CDR2 reads SVGEGT.